This is a list of T cell receptor beta chains from one sample in a study of OX40 agonist ivuxolimab in advanced cancers. The repertoire was sequenced with immunoSEQ multiplex PCR; TCRdb's copy has only in-frame clones and lacks some. Counted here are about 78,000 clones, about four fifths occurring once; the ten biggest clones make up 0.4% to 0.5%. Material: CD4+ or CD8+ T cells sorted from blood, obtained in a trial of the OX40 agonist ivuxolimab. These receptors originate from an adult with an advanced solid tumor such as melanoma, head and neck, liver or kidney cancer. Each CDR3 is given with its conserved first and last residue. A D gene is named only where the DNA matches it firmly. Clone size is given for some rows only: seen once, a few or many times, or a class if the clone is expanded.

j_gene: TRBJ2-2
v_gene: TRBV19
d_gene: TRBD1
abundance: NA
CDR3nt: TGTGCCAGTAGTACCTGGACAGGGGATGGCGGGGAGCTGTTTTTT
CDR3aa: CASSTWTGDGGELFF

j_gene: TRBJ2-1
v_gene: TRBV7-7
d_gene: TRBD2
abundance: few
CDR3nt: TGTGCCAGCAGTGCTGGCGGGGGGAATGAGCAGTTCTTC
CDR3aa: CASSAGGGNEQFF

j_gene: TRBJ1-3
v_gene: TRBV6-1
d_gene: TRBD1
abundance: NA
CDR3nt: TGTGCCAGCAGGGCACAGGGGGCGGGAAACACCATATATTTT
CDR3aa: CASRAQGAGNTIYF

j_gene: TRBJ1-1
v_gene: TRBV5-1
d_gene: TRBD1
abundance: NA
CDR3nt: TGCGCCAGCAGCTTGGTGGCAGGGGGCGATGTAATGGCTTTCTTT
CDR3aa: CASSLVAGGDVMAFF

j_gene: TRBJ1-1
v_gene: TRBV5-4
d_gene: NA
abundance: NA
CDR3nt: TGTGCCAGCAGCAAAAGGGGTGGCACTGAAGCTTTCTTT
CDR3aa: CASSKRGGTEAFF

j_gene: TRBJ2-1
v_gene: TRBV7-2
d_gene: TRBD2
abundance: once
CDR3nt: TGTGCCAGCAGCCTTCCCCTAGCGGGAGTATCCAATGAGCAGTTCTTC
CDR3aa: CASSLPLAGVSNEQFF

j_gene: TRBJ1-2
v_gene: TRBV5-1
d_gene: TRBD1
abundance: once
CDR3nt: TGCGCCAGCAGCTTGGATCCGGGACAGGGCTACACCTTC
CDR3aa: CASSLDPGQGYTF

j_gene: TRBJ2-5
v_gene: TRBV5-1
d_gene: TRBD1
abundance: NA
CDR3nt: TGCGCCAGCAGCTACTACAGGGGGCCGATGGTCCTTGGGACCCAGTACTTC
CDR3aa: CASSYYRGPMVLGTQYF

j_gene: TRBJ2-2
v_gene: TRBV5-1
d_gene: TRBD2
abundance: NA
CDR3nt: TGCGCCAGCAGGCTAGCGGGGAAGGGAACCGGGGAGCTGTTTTTT
CDR3aa: CASRLAGKGTGELFF

j_gene: TRBJ2-7
v_gene: TRBV6-5
d_gene: NA
abundance: NA
CDR3nt: TGTGCCAGCAGTTTGGCGGGGAACTACGAGCAGTACTTC
CDR3aa: CASSLAGNYEQYF

j_gene: TRBJ1-1
v_gene: TRBV11-3
d_gene: NA
abundance: NA
CDR3nt: TGTGCCAGCAGCCCACAGGGGAACACTGAAGCTTTCTTT
CDR3aa: CASSPQGNTEAFF

j_gene: TRBJ1-5
v_gene: TRBV19
d_gene: NA
abundance: NA
CDR3nt: TGTGCCAGTAGTATGGGCAGGCTCGGACAGCCCCAGCATTTT
CDR3aa: CASSMGRLGQPQHF

j_gene: TRBJ2-3
v_gene: TRBV5-1
d_gene: TRBD2
abundance: NA
CDR3nt: TGCGCCAGCAGCCGGACTAGAGCAGTTGATACGCAGTATTTT
CDR3aa: CASSRTRAVDTQYF

j_gene: TRBJ2-2
v_gene: TRBV9
d_gene: NA
abundance: NA
CDR3nt: TGTGCCAGCAGCGTACTGGGAGCGAACACCGGGGAGCTGTTTTTT
CDR3aa: CASSVLGANTGELFF

j_gene: TRBJ1-5
v_gene: TRBV10-1
d_gene: NA
abundance: NA
CDR3nt: TGCGCCAGCAGAAAATTCTCGGGTCAGCCCCAGCATTTT
CDR3aa: CASRKFSGQPQHF

j_gene: TRBJ1-2
v_gene: TRBV5-1
d_gene: NA
abundance: NA
CDR3nt: TGCGCCAGCAGCTTGGGGACCCGTGCTGGCTACACCTTC
CDR3aa: CASSLGTRAGYTF

j_gene: TRBJ1-5
v_gene: TRBV6-1
d_gene: NA
abundance: NA
CDR3nt: TGTGCCAGCAGTGACCCTCGGAGCGCAGGTCAGCCCCAGCATTTT
CDR3aa: CASSDPRSAGQPQHF

j_gene: TRBJ2-1
v_gene: TRBV6-5
d_gene: TRBD2
abundance: NA
CDR3nt: TGTGCCAGCAGCTTTAGCGGGGGAAATGAGCAGTTCTTC
CDR3aa: CASSFSGGNEQFF

j_gene: TRBJ1-1
v_gene: TRBV27
d_gene: NA
abundance: NA
CDR3nt: TGTGCCAGCAGTTGGAGGCTCATGAACACTGAAGCTTTCTTT
CDR3aa: CASSWRLMNTEAFF

j_gene: TRBJ1-2
v_gene: TRBV7-9
d_gene: NA
abundance: NA
CDR3nt: TGTGCCAGCAGCTGGGGGACAAATTATGGCTACACCTTC
CDR3aa: CASSWGTNYGYTF

j_gene: TRBJ2-2
v_gene: TRBV2
d_gene: NA
abundance: NA
CDR3nt: TGTGCCAGCAGTGAAAGGTCCGGTCCCGGGGAGCTGTTTTTT
CDR3aa: CASSERSGPGELFF

j_gene: TRBJ1-5
v_gene: TRBV2
d_gene: NA
abundance: NA
CDR3nt: TGTGCCAGCAGTCTTACAGGACTTAGCAATCAGCCCCAGCATTTT
CDR3aa: CASSLTGLSNQPQHF

j_gene: TRBJ1-1
v_gene: TRBV6-5
d_gene: TRBD1
abundance: once
CDR3nt: TGTGCCAGCAGCAGGGGACAGGGGAAGGCTGAAGCTTTCTTT
CDR3aa: CASSRGQGKAEAFF

j_gene: TRBJ1-5
v_gene: TRBV28
d_gene: NA
abundance: NA
CDR3nt: TGTGCCAGCAGTTTACATCAGCCCCAGCATTTT
CDR3aa: CASSLHQPQHF

j_gene: TRBJ1-5
v_gene: TRBV7-2
d_gene: NA
abundance: NA
CDR3nt: TGTGCCAGCAGCTTAGCGGGGTTTCCTAATCAGCCCCAGCATTTT
CDR3aa: CASSLAGFPNQPQHF

j_gene: TRBJ2-7
v_gene: TRBV5-6
d_gene: NA
abundance: NA
CDR3nt: TGTGCCAGCAGCTTGGAGGGCTACGAGCAGTACTTC
CDR3aa: CASSLEGYEQYF

j_gene: TRBJ1-1
v_gene: TRBV4-2
d_gene: NA
abundance: NA
CDR3nt: TGTGCCAGCAGCGAGGGCGTGAACACTGAAGCTTTCTTT
CDR3aa: CASSEGVNTEAFF

j_gene: TRBJ1-1
v_gene: TRBV6-5
d_gene: NA
abundance: NA
CDR3nt: TGTGCCAGCAGCTCATCAGGAAGAGCTTTCTTT
CDR3aa: CASSSSGRAFF

j_gene: TRBJ2-7
v_gene: TRBV28
d_gene: TRBD2
abundance: NA
CDR3nt: TGTGCCAGCAGCCCTGGACTAGCGGGGAATCCCTACGAGCAGTACTTC
CDR3aa: CASSPGLAGNPYEQYF

j_gene: TRBJ2-7
v_gene: TRBV7-3
d_gene: NA
abundance: few
CDR3nt: TGTGCCAGCAGCTTATATAGGGAATACGAGCAGTACTTC
CDR3aa: CASSLYREYEQYF

j_gene: TRBJ2-1
v_gene: TRBV5-1
d_gene: NA
abundance: NA
CDR3nt: TGCGCCAGCAGCCCAGGGAGCAATGAGCAGTTCTTC
CDR3aa: CASSPGSNEQFF

j_gene: TRBJ2-1
v_gene: TRBV18
d_gene: TRBD1
abundance: NA
CDR3nt: TGTGCCAGCTCACCGAGCGCGGACAGGGTCAATGAGCAGTTCTTC
CDR3aa: CASSPSADRVNEQFF

j_gene: TRBJ2-3
v_gene: TRBV7-3
d_gene: NA
abundance: NA
CDR3nt: TGTGCCAGCAGCAGAGGGACGGCCAGGGGGGCAGATACGCAGTATTTT
CDR3aa: CASSRGTARGADTQYF

j_gene: TRBJ1-2
v_gene: TRBV7-3
d_gene: NA
abundance: NA
CDR3nt: TGTGCCAGCAGCTTAACGAGACAGGCGGGCTATGGCTACACCTTC
CDR3aa: CASSLTRQAGYGYTF

j_gene: TRBJ1-2
v_gene: TRBV19
d_gene: NA
abundance: once
CDR3nt: TGTGCCAGTAGAAAAGGTGGCTACACCTTC
CDR3aa: CASRKGGYTF